This T cell receptor (beta chain) was retrieved from a study of CD8 T cells in Susac syndrome. An amount of RNA that ranged from about 0.45 to 1 ug was reverse transcribed with random hexamers. TCRdb analysed the immunoSEQ multiplex PCR reads with MiXCR anew, one entry per CDR3 protein. The data show about 110,000 distinct CDR3 sequences, approximately 94% seen once. This CDR3 comprises 13 residues. CDR1 is MNHEY and CDR2 is SVGAGI in the germline V gene. V lost 2 bases and J 2 bases, leaving 6 bases between the germline ends. The receptor was isolated from a human donor with Susac syndrome. The chain carries TRBV6-5 and TRBJ2-5; D is possibly TRBD2 (6 bases). The sequencing input was CD8+ T cells from PBMCs. The CDR3 nucleotides are TGTGCCAGCAGTTACGGGGGGCAAGAGACCCAGTACTTC. It is translated as CASSYGGQETQYF.